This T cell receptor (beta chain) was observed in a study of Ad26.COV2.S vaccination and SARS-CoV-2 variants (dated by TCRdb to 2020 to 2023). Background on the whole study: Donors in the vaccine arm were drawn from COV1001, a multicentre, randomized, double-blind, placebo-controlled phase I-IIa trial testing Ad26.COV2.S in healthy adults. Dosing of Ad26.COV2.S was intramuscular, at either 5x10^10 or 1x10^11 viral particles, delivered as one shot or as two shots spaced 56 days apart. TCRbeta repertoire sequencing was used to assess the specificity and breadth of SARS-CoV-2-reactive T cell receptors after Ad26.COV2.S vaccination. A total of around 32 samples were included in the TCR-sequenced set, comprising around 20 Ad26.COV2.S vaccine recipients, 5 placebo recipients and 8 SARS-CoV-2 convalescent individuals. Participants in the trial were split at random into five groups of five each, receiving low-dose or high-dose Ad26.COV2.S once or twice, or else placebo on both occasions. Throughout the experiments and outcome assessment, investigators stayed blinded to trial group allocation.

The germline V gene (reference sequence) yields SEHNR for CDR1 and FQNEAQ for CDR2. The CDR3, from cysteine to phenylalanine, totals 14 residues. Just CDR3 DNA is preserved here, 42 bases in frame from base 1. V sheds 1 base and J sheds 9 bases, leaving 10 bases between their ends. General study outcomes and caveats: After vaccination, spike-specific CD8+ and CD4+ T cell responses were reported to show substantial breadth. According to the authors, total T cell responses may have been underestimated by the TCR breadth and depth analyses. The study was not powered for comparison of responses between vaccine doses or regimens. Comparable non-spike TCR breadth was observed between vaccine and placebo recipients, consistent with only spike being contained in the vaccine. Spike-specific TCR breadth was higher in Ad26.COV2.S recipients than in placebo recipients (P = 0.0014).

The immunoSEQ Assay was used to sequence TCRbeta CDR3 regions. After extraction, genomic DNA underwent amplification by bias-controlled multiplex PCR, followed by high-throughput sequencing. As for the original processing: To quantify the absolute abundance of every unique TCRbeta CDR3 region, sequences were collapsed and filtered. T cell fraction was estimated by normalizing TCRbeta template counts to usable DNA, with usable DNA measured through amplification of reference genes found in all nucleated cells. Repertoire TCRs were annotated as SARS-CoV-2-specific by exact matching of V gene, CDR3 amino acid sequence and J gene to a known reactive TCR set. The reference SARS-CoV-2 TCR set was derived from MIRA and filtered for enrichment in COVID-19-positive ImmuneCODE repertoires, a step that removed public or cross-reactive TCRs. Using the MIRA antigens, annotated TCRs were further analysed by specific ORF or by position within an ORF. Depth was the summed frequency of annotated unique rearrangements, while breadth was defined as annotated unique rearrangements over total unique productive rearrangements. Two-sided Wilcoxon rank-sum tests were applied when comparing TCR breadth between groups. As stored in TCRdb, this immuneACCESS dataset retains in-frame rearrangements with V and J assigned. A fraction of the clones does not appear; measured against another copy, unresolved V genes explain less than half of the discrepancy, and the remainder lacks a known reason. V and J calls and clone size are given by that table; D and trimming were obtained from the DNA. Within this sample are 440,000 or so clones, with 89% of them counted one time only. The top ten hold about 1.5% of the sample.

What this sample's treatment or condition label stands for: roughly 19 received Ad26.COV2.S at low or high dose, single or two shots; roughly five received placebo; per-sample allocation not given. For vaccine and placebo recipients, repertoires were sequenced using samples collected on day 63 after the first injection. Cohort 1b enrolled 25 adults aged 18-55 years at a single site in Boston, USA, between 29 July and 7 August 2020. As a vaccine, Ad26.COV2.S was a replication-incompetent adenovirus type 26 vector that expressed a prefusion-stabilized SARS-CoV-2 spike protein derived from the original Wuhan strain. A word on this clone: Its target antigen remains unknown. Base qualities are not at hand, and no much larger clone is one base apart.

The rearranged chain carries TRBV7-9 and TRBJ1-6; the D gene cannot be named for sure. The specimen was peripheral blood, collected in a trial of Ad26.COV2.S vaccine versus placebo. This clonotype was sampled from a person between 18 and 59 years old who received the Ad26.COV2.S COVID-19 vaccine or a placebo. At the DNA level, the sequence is TGTGCCAGCAGCTTAGAATTATCAGGTTCACCCCTCCACTTT. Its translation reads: CASSLELSGSPLHF.